This T cell receptor (beta chain) was observed in a study of Graves' ophthalmopathy and Graves' hyperthyroidism. Amplification from RNA transcripts yielded the TCR beta CDR3 regions. First-round RT-PCR used HTBI primers; second-round multiplex PCR followed. TCRdb reprocessed the multiplex PCR reads with MiXCR, giving one entry per CDR3 protein. The sample includes 650,000 to 900,000 distinct CDR3 sequences, roughly 40% of them seen just once. Concerning this clonotype: Its antigen remains unidentified. At one boundary the junction diverges from the germline segment, which might be a read error.

Findings of the study overall: The model predicted progression of ophthalmopathy with a sensitivity of more than 60%, and its specificity was roughly 72%.

The CDR3 contains 15 residues. Germline V CDR1 and CDR2: SGHVS, FNYEAQ. The chain joins TRBV7-6 to TRBJ1-2, with D perhaps TRBD1 (5 bases). The source material was peripheral blood. The receptor was isolated from an adult man with Graves' ophthalmopathy. The CDR3 region has the DNA TGCGCCAGCAGCCTTATGGGGGGGGATACGAATGGCTACACCTTC. Its translation: CASSLMGGDTNGYTF.